The 26 T cell receptor beta chains in this list originate from one sample, sequenced in a study of T cells in Graves' hyperthyroidism and ophthalmopathy. Amplification of TCR beta CDR3 regions was performed using RNA transcripts as template. Researchers ran a first-round RT-PCR on the TCR CDR3 using the HTBI primer set. MiXCR, run by TCRdb on the multiplex PCR reads, gives a single entry per CDR3 protein. This sample has 500,000 to 650,000 distinct CDR3 sequences, with around 15% found just once. The specimen was blood. Every receptor here comes from a woman aged 50 to 60 with Graves' ophthalmopathy.

This clonotype was recorded at least ten times. The chain recombines TRBV7-2 with TRBJ2-2, with TRBD2 as a possible D gene (6 bases). The CDR3 covers 16 residues. From germline, CDR1 is SGHTA and CDR2 FQGNSA. V was cut by 0 bases and J by 5 bases, with 13 bases left in between. This CDR3 reads CASSLAFGSLTGELFF. In DNA, the CDR3 is TGTGCCAGCAGCTTAGCCTTCGGGAGCCTGACCGGGGAGCTGTTTTTT.

The chain employs TRBV9 and TRBJ2-1, with D possibly matching TRBD2 (5 bases). The CDR3 length is 16 residues. The germline gives CDR1 SGDLS, CDR2 YYNGEE. The V end was cut by 0 bases, the J end by 3 bases, with 13 bases between. The CDR3: CASSVEAERNYNEQFF. CDR3 nucleotides: TGTGCCAGCAGCGTAGAAGCGGAGAGGAACTACAATGAGCAGTTCTTC.

This clonotype occurred many times. The chain couples TRBV11-3 to TRBJ2-2; D uncertain. The CDR3 is 13 amino acids. Germline V gene sequence: CDR1 SGHNT, CDR2 YENEEA. V was trimmed by 1 base and J by 5 bases, leaving 5 bases between them. CDR3 residues: CASSLGDTGELFF. The CDR3 DNA sequence: TGTGCCAGCAGCTTAGGTGATACCGGGGAGCTGTTTTTT.

This clonotype has only one observation. The gene calls are TRBV30 and TRBJ1-4; TRBD1 might be the D (6 bases). The CDR3 covers 14 residues. V was trimmed by 3 bases and J by 4 bases, leaving 12 bases between them. Germline lookup yields CDR1 GTSNPN and CDR2 SVGIG (reference sequence). The CDR3 DNA reads as TGTGCCTGGAGGGGGGCGGAGGTTAATGAAAAACTGTTTTTT. Its translation is CAWRGAEVNEKLFF.

This clonotype was found many times. The rearrangement links TRBV20-1 to TRBJ2-3; D remains ambiguous. V was pared by 5 bases and J by 4 bases, with 7 bases between. This CDR3 has 11 residues. Germline CDR1 DFQATT, CDR2 SNEGSKA (reference sequence). The CDR3 protein is CSAGRSDTQYF. As DNA, the CDR3 is TGCAGTGCTGGCCGGTCAGATACGCAGTATTTT.

This clonotype was recorded many times. This sequence joins TRBV3-1 and TRBJ1-6, with TRBD1 matching 9 bases. V gave up 3 bases and J gave up 9 bases; unmatched junction bases: 6. The CDR3 is 15 amino acids. Germline V lookup: CDR1 LGHDT, CDR2 YNNKEL (reference sequence). CDR3 residues: CASSQGQGTGSPLHF. CDR3 DNA: TGTGCCAGCAGCCAGGGACAGGGAACCGGTTCACCCCTCCACTTT.

V and J are TRBV9 and TRBJ1-4, with 7 nucleotides matching TRBD1. This CDR3 is built from 13 residues. The germline gives CDR1 SGDLS, CDR2 YYNGEE. Germline trimming cut 7 bases from V and 7 bases from J; bases unmatched to any gene: 7. CDR3 sequence: CASSRGDGEKLFF. CDR3 nucleotides: TGTGCCAGCTCCAGGGGGGATGGTGAAAAACTGTTTTTT.

This clonotype was observed at least ten times. This rearrangement joins TRBV12-3 or TRBV12-4 to TRBJ1-5; maybe TRBD1 (6 bases). The V gene lost 4 bases and the J gene lost 4 bases, with 11 bases spanning the gap. This CDR3 is 14 amino acids long. The CDR3 is CASSWGPTNQPQHF. The CDR3 nucleotides read TGTGCCAGCAGTTGGGGGCCAACTAATCAGCCCCAGCATTTT.

The table lists this clonotype with many counts. The genes are TRBV18 and TRBJ2-1; 9 bases agree with TRBD2. This CDR3 region has 15 residues. Germline V gene sequence: CDR1 KGHSH, CDR2 LQKENI. With 5 bases clipped from V and 3 bases from J, the junction kept 5 bases outside the gene matches. The chain's CDR3 is CASSKTSGLYNEQFF. The CDR3 bases are TGTGCCAGCTCAAAGACTAGCGGACTCTACAATGAGCAGTTCTTC.

This chain uses TRBV5-1 with TRBJ2-5, with D unresolved. CDR1 is SGHRS and CDR2 is YFSETQ in the germline V gene. The CDR3 consists of 15 residues. Trimming took off 1 base at V and 2 bases at J, with 12 bases between the two ends. The CDR3 protein is CASSLRSHRQETQYF. CDR3 DNA sequence: TGCGCCAGCAGCTTGCGGTCGCACAGACAAGAGACCCAGTACTTC.

The table lists this clonotype with a few counts. The chain links TRBV20-1 to TRBJ2-3; possibly TRBD1 for D (5 bases). This CDR3 is 17 amino acids long. Germline CDR1 is DFQATT and CDR2 is SNEGSKA (reference sequence). Trimming shortened V by 1 base and J by 3 bases, and 20 bases separated the two germline ends. This chain's CDR3 is CSARVRRQTVRTDTQYF. CDR3 DNA: TGCAGTGCTAGAGTGAGGCGGCAGACAGTTCGTACAGATACGCAGTATTTT.

The chain couples TRBV28 to TRBJ1-5, with TRBD1 matching over 7 bases. Germline CDR1 reads MDHEN; CDR2 reads SYDVKM. V lost 6 bases, J lost 1 base, and 9 bases stayed unmatched. The CDR3 has 16 amino acids. CDR3: CASRIPPRGSNQPQHF. In DNA form, the CDR3 reads TGTGCCAGCAGAATCCCCCCCAGGGGGAGCAATCAGCCCCAGCATTTT.

The J gene is TRBJ2-7, the V gene TRBV27; 7 bases fit TRBD2. CDR3 size: 12 residues. CDR1 is MNHEY, CDR2 SMNVEV, per germline (reference sequence). The V gene end was trimmed by 4 bases and the J gene end by 7 bases; junction bases not matched to a gene: 4. CDR3 protein: CASSWRGKEQYF. CDR3 coding DNA: TGTGCCAGCAGTTGGCGGGGGAAAGAGCAGTACTTC.

This clonotype appeared many times. The CDR3 nucleotides read TGTGCCAGCAGCGTAGCTAGCGGGATCGTGGATGAGCAGTTCTTC. Protein: CASSVASGIVDEQFF. The chain combines TRBV9 with TRBJ2-1; 9 bases line up with TRBD2. The CDR3 extends over 15 amino acids. Germline V CDR1 and CDR2: SGDLS, YYNGEE. V dropped 0 bases and J dropped 8; count of bases not matched to a gene: 6.

This clonotype was counted only a few times. The chain has TRBV24-1 and TRBJ1-2; possible D gene TRBD1, 5 bases. Germline CDR1 reads KGHDR; CDR2 reads SFDVKD. Trimming stripped 6 bases from V and 6 bases from J, with 10 bases between. The CDR3 contains 12 residues. The DNA of the CDR3 is TGTGCCACCAGTCAGGGTGGTCATGGCTACACCTTC. Translation gives CATSQGGHGYTF.

In this sample, this clonotype turned up many times. The CDR3: CASSDSDSYEQYF. In DNA, the CDR3 is TGTGCCAGCAGCGATTCAGACTCCTACGAGCAGTACTTC. This sequence joins TRBV13 and TRBJ2-7, with D unclear. Germline V gene data show CDR1 as PRHDT and CDR2 as FYEKMQ (reference sequence). The CDR3 contains 13 residues. V shed 5 bases and J shed 0 bases, with 8 bases lying between them.

The table lists this clonotype with a few counts. With a much larger clone just one base away, this may be a read error. The chain employs TRBV7-9 and TRBJ2-5; no reliable D call. This CDR3 region has 13 residues. Germline values: CDR1 SEHNR, CDR2 FQNEAQ (reference sequence). The CDR3 coding sequence is TGTGTCAGCAGCTTAGGCCTTGGGGAGACCCAGTACTTC. It translates to CVSSLGLGETQYF.

In regard to this clonotype: This may be a read error: a much more frequent sequence differs by one nucleotide. This chain uses TRBV12-3 or TRBV12-4 with TRBJ1-1, with D unresolved. Trimming stripped 8 bases from V and 0 bases from J, with 10 bases between. CDR3 length: 13 residues. The CDR3 nucleotides are TGTGCCAGCGATACAGACATGAACACTGAAGCTTTCTTT. Protein: CASDTDMNTEAFF.

Ten or more counts support this clonotype. CDR3 sequence reads: CASSFGTGVGQPQHF. CDR3 bases: TGTGCCAGCAGTTTTGGGACAGGGGTGGGTCAGCCCCAGCATTTT. This chain links TRBV12-3 or TRBV12-4 with TRBJ1-5, with TRBD1 matching over 10 bases. CDR3 length: 15 amino acids. Trimming took 3 bases from V and 6 from J; bases not matched to a gene: 5.

This chain connects TRBV7-3 to TRBJ2-7; 13 bases fit TRBD2. The CDR3 totals 17 residues. V lost 2 bases and J lost 6; bases outside the gene matches: 10. Germline loops: CDR1 SGHTA, CDR2 FQGTGA. CDR3 DNA: TGTGCCAGCAGCTTACACCCCGGACTAGCGGGAGAAGGCGAGCAGTACTTC. This sequence encodes CASSLHPGLAGEGEQYF.

This clonotype was picked up many times. The chain recombines TRBV29-1 with TRBJ2-3; 11 bases map to TRBD2. The CDR3 totals 15 residues. Germline V gene data show CDR1 as SQVTM and CDR2 as ANQGSEA. V gave up 4 bases and J gave up 5 bases; unmatched junction bases: 8. In DNA, the CDR3 is TGCAGCGTTGGTCAACTAGCGGGAGTGGGAGATACGCAGTATTTT. Translation: CSVGQLAGVGDTQYF.

In this sample, this clonotype turned up many times. V gene TRBV20-1 combines with J gene TRBJ2-3, with D unresolved. Trimming shortened V by 0 bases and J by 6 bases, and 13 bases separated the two germline ends. Germline assignment: CDR1 DFQATT and CDR2 SNEGSKA (reference sequence). The CDR3 length is 14 residues. CDR3 sequence: CSARDRLGPDTQYF. In DNA, the CDR3 is TGCAGTGCTAGAGACCGACTCGGACCCGATACGCAGTATTTT.

This chain links TRBV2 with TRBJ2-1; 9 bases match TRBD2. Germline CDR1 SNHLY, CDR2 FYNNEI. Unmatched junction bases numbered 4, after V lost 3 bases and J lost 7 bases. This CDR3 region has 14 residues. CDR3 region: CASSDGLAGNEQFF. In DNA, the CDR3 is TGTGCCAGCAGTGATGGGCTAGCGGGGAATGAGCAGTTCTTC.

In its sample, this clonotype was seen many times. The chain uses TRBV9 and TRBJ2-2; TRBD1 aligns across 7 bases. V shed 5 bases, J shed 0 bases, and the junction held 4 bases outside the gene matches. This CDR3 region has 15 residues. Germline values: CDR1 SGDLS, CDR2 YYNGEE. DNA of the CDR3: TGTGCCAGCAGAGGTCAGGGGGCGAACACCGGGGAGCTGTTTTTT. Encoded protein: CASRGQGANTGELFF.

This clonotype showed up just a few times. The V and J genes are TRBV24-1 and TRBJ2-7; tentative D call: TRBD2 (5 bases). V was cut by 3 bases and J by 6 bases, with 8 bases left in between. Germline values: CDR1 KGHDR, CDR2 SFDVKD. The length of the CDR3 is 12 residues. The CDR3 sequence is CATSDGLLEQYF. CDR3 coding DNA: TGTGCCACCAGTGATGGACTTCTCGAGCAGTACTTC.

This clonotype showed up just a few times. The genes are TRBV4-1 and TRBJ1-4, with D perhaps TRBD1 (5 bases). Germline V lookup: CDR1 MGHRA, CDR2 YSYEKL. The ends were cut back, 2 bases at V and 8 bases at J, with 18 bases in the middle. The CDR3 sequence is 16 residues long. This chain's CDR3 is CASSQHLTGGSEKLFF. The CDR3 nucleotides are TGCGCCAGCAGCCAACATCTAACGGGGGGGAGCGAAAAACTGTTTTTT.